This TCR beta chain was retrieved from a study of T-cell memory formation after mild COVID-19. Germline V gene lookup returns CDR1 SEHNR and CDR2 FQNEAQ (reference sequence). This CDR3 contains 12 residues. V shed 8 bases and J shed 8 bases, with 12 bases lying between them. TCRdb fed the 5' RACE reads into MiXCR, producing one record per CDR3 protein. In the table there are about 260,000 distinct CDR3 sequences, 8% to 10% of which are singletons. In the case of this clonotype: Its antigen is not identified.

Study-level points and caveats: A second wave of clones peaked on day 37, and their SARS-CoV-2 specificity went unconfirmed. Of the contracting clones, CD4+ ones lay mainly in CM and EM, and CD8+ ones in EMRA.

The sequence derives from a man younger than 35 who had mild COVID-19 (a few samples of this study predate the infection). Cell type and time point are not known. The genes are TRBV7-9 and TRBJ1-4, with D unresolved. Sequenced sample: PBMCs or a T cell subset sorted from them (not recorded which). CDR3 sequence (DNA): TGTGCCAGCTCAGCGTTAGTCGAAAAACTGTTTTTT. Amino acid sequence: CASSALVEKLFF.